The 8 T cell receptor beta chains below come from one sample, sequenced in a study of blood T cell repertoires in COVID-19. Sequenced by immunoSEQ multiplex PCR; TCRdb stores in-frame clones only, minus some. The sample records a few hundred thousand clones, 75% to 90% being singletons. Sample: PBMCs or T cells enriched from blood (not recorded which). Source of these receptors: a man younger than 40 who had recovered from COVID-19.

This chain's CDR3 is CASSVGLAGRYF. In DNA, the CDR3 is TGTGCCAGCAGCGTAGGACTAGCGGGGCGGTACTTC. The J gene is TRBJ2-7, the V gene TRBV5-6; TRBD2 aligns across 12 bases. The CDR3 has 12 amino acids. Germline V CDR1 and CDR2: SGHDT, YYEEEE. The J segment lost 12 bases and the V segment lost 4 bases, leaving 5 bases of the junction unmatched.

V and J are TRBV7-8 and TRBJ2-5; possibly TRBD2 for D (5 bases). Germline V CDR1 and CDR2: SGHVS, FQNEAQ. CDR3 length: 13 residues. With 7 bases removed from V and 4 bases from J, the gap between germline ends came to 13 bases. The DNA for the CDR3 is TGTGCCAGCATCAGATGGGCGGGAGAGACCCAGTACTTC. Protein: CASIRWAGETQYF.

The chain carries TRBV2 and TRBJ2-7, with D maybe TRBD1 (6 bases). Per the germline V gene, CDR1 is SNHLY and CDR2 is FYNNEI. The CDR3 is made up of 14 amino acids. The germline V and J ends were trimmed by 5 bases and 4 bases, with 15 bases remaining between them. CDR3: CASSKQGVDYEQYF. In DNA form, the CDR3 reads TGTGCCAGCAGTAAACAGGGTGTGGATTACGAGCAGTACTTC.

The chain recombines TRBV28 with TRBJ1-6; 8 positions match TRBD1. The germline V gene has CDR1 MDHEN and CDR2 SYDVKM. CDR3 length: 13 residues. The V and J ends lost 9 bases and 10 bases, in that order; junction bases with no gene match: 8. The CDR3 loop is CASLDRVASPLHF. In DNA form, the CDR3 reads TGTGCCAGTTTGGACAGGGTAGCCTCACCCCTCCACTTT.

V gene TRBV11-3 combines with J gene TRBJ2-7; TRBD1 might be the D (6 bases). This CDR3 comprises 14 residues. Trimming took 5 bases from V and 0 from J, leaving 11 bases between them. Per the germline V gene, CDR1 is SGHNT and CDR2 is YENEEA. In DNA form, the CDR3 reads TGTGCCAGCAGCCCCCGGGACAACTCCTACGAGCAGTACTTC. Amino acids: CASSPRDNSYEQYF.

The chain uses TRBV12-3 or TRBV12-4 and TRBJ2-2; D remains ambiguous. The CDR3 runs to 13 residues. V lost 1 base to trimming and J lost 4 bases, with 4 bases between them. The CDR3 nucleotides are TGTGCCAGCAGTTTAGGGGCCACCGGGGAGCTGTTTTTT. It yields the protein CASSLGATGELFF.

The rearrangement joins TRBV29-1 to TRBJ2-4, with D uncertain. The CDR3 has 13 residues. V lost 4 bases and J 0 bases, leaving 7 bases between the germline ends. Germline loops: CDR1 SQVTM, CDR2 ANQGSEA. The CDR3 region is CSVGEIAKNIQYF. The CDR3 DNA sequence: TGCAGCGTTGGTGAGATAGCCAAAAACATTCAGTACTTC.

CDR3 protein: CASSINFSGNTIYF. CDR3 bases: TGTGCCAGTAGTATTAATTTCTCTGGAAACACCATATATTTT. The rearrangement links TRBV19 to TRBJ1-3, with D unclear. Trimming took off 3 bases at V and 0 bases at J, with 6 bases between the two ends. This CDR3 has 14 residues. Germline values: CDR1 LNHDA, CDR2 SQIVND (reference sequence). Filled out from reference TRBV19 and TRBJ1-3, the complete variable domain reads DGGITQSPKYLFRKEGQNVTLSCEQNLNHDAMYWYRQDPGQGLRLIYYSQIVNDFQKGDIAEGYSVSREKKESFPLTVTSAQKNPTAFYLCASSINFSGNTIYFGEGSWLTVV.